This T cell receptor (beta chain) was captured in a study of beta chain features in type 1 diabetes. This CDR3 spans 15 amino acids. Trimming took off 3 bases at V and 2 bases at J, with 13 bases between the two ends. Germline assignment: CDR1 KGHSH and CDR2 LQKENI. Expressed TCRB transcripts got sequenced, as all isolated RNA was reverse transcribed. Sequencing was performed with immunoSEQ multiplex PCR; in TCRdb, only in-frame clones are kept and a portion is missing. The sample shows about 240,000 clones, around a quarter of them seen only once. The specimen was central memory CD4+ T cells from blood. This receptor was obtained from a man aged 25-45 years in good health. The chain recombines TRBV18 with TRBJ1-2, with D unclear. The CDR3 DNA follows: TGTGCCAGCTCACCGACCGCTTCCCTAAACTATGGCTACACCTTC. Translating it yields CASSPTASLNYGYTF.